The 30 T cell receptor beta chains below come from one sample, sequenced in a study of radiotherapy plus CTLA-4 blockade in lung cancer. TCRdb's table, derived via immunoSEQ multiplex PCR, lists solely in-frame clones and lacks some. The sample holds around 80,000 clones, about four fifths seen once. The specimen comprised peripheral blood, sampled from a patient treated with radiotherapy plus ipilimumab. The receptors were gathered from a human donor with non-small cell lung cancer who had stable disease on radiotherapy plus ipilimumab.

The chain recombines TRBV28 with TRBJ2-4; D may be TRBD1 (6 bases). V lost 6 bases and J 3 bases, leaving 18 bases between the germline ends. Germline lookup yields CDR1 MDHEN and CDR2 SYDVKM. The CDR3 totals 16 residues. Here the CDR3 reads CASSPPQQGGKNIQYF. CDR3 nucleotide sequence: TGTGCCAGCAGCCCCCCCCAACAGGGCGGCAAAAACATTCAGTACTTC.

This clone has just one count. The chain uses TRBV5-1 and TRBJ2-5; 9 bases line up with TRBD1. The DNA matches TRBJ2-7 better at its end, which makes the J call doubtful. CDR1 SGHRS and CDR2 YFSETQ come from the germline V gene. CDR3 size: 14 residues. The CDR3 sequence: CASSLDRGPYEQYF. The CDR3 nucleotides read TGCGCCAGCAGCTTGGACAGGGGGCCCTACGAGCAGTACTTC.

The chain employs TRBV27 and TRBJ1-4, with 9 bases that match TRBD1. V shed 5 bases, J shed 4 bases, and the junction held 5 bases outside the gene matches. This CDR3 spans 15 amino acids. Germline V gene sequence: CDR1 MNHEY, CDR2 SMNVEV (reference sequence). CDR3 residues: CASSLGQGLNEKLFF. CDR3 DNA sequence: TGTGCCAGCAGTCTGGGACAGGGTCTTAATGAAAAACTGTTTTTT.

CDR3 region: CASSVERQASTDTQYF. CDR3 coding DNA: TGTGCCAGCAGCGTAGAACGTCAGGCTAGCACAGATACGCAGTATTTT. The chain is built from TRBV9 and TRBJ2-3; D is unresolved. CDR1 SGDLS and CDR2 YYNGEE come from the germline V gene. The V end was cut by 0 bases, the J end by 0 bases, with 11 bases between. The CDR3 has 16 residues. Together with reference TRBV9 and TRBJ2-3, the CDR3 gives the full variable domain: DSGVTQTPKHLITATGQRVTLRCSPRSGDLSVYWYQQSLDQGLQFLIQYYNGEERAKGNILERFSAQQFPDLHSELNLSSLELGDSALYFCASSVERQASTDTQYFGPGTRLTVL.

The chain carries TRBV2 and TRBJ1-2; 8 nucleotides align to TRBD1. The germline V gene encodes CDR1 SNHLY and CDR2 FYNNEI. Trimming removed 6 bases from V and 10 bases from J; junction bases left unmatched: 10. This CDR3 is built from 13 residues. Here the CDR3 reads CASRRTGQRDYTF. In DNA form, the CDR3 reads TGTGCCAGCAGACGGACAGGGCAAAGGGACTACACCTTC.

The chain has TRBV27 and TRBJ2-6; D might be TRBD1 or TRBD2, each matching 5 bases. The length of the CDR3 is 16 residues. The V end lost 3 bases, the J end lost 2 bases, and 11 bases lay between the germline ends. From germline, CDR1 is MNHEY and CDR2 SMNVEV (reference sequence). CDR3: CASSFQGPAGANVLTF. The DNA for the CDR3 is TGTGCCAGCAGTTTCCAGGGACCAGCTGGGGCCAACGTCCTGACTTTC.

The rearrangement joins TRBV6-1 to TRBJ2-1, with 9 bases identical to TRBD1. The CDR3 sequence is 15 residues long. V shed 2 bases and J 6 bases; nucleotides not matched to a gene: 5. The germline V gene has CDR1 MNHNS and CDR2 SASEGT. The CDR3 spells CASSELGQGFNEQFF. The DNA of the CDR3 is TGTGCCAGCAGTGAACTGGGACAGGGCTTCAATGAGCAGTTCTTC.

This clone appeared a few times. CDR3 bases: TGTGCCAGTAGTATCCCGCAGGACTATGGCTACACCTTC. This encodes CASSIPQDYGYTF. The J gene is TRBJ1-2, the V gene TRBV19, with D unresolved. In germline, CDR1 is LNHDA, CDR2 SQIVND (reference sequence). The V end was cut by 3 bases, the J end by 3 bases, with 8 bases between. The CDR3 spans 13 residues. The whole variable domain, filled in from reference TRBV19 and TRBJ1-2, reads DGGITQSPKYLFRKEGQNVTLSCEQNLNHDAMYWYRQDPGQGLRLIYYSQIVNDFQKGDIAEGYSVSREKKESFPLTVTSAQKNPTAFYLCASSIPQDYGYTFGSGTRLTVV.

The V gene is TRBV5-1, the J gene TRBJ1-4; maybe TRBD1 (6 bases). The length of the CDR3 is 16 residues. The germline V gene encodes CDR1 SGHRS and CDR2 YFSETQ. V was pared by 4 bases and J by 8 bases, with 21 bases between. DNA for the CDR3: TGCGCCAGCAGCGGGGGCCTGGGAGGAGTCAAGGAAAAACTGTTTTTT. This gives the protein CASSGGLGGVKEKLFF.

The rearrangement uses TRBV19 and TRBJ2-7, with D perhaps TRBD2 (6 bases). Deletions cut 0 bases from V and 1 base from J, with 19 bases between. CDR3 length equals 18 residues. CDR1 is LNHDA and CDR2 is SQIVND in the germline V gene (reference sequence). CDR3 sequence: CASSIEPLAAGRSYEQYF. The CDR3 nucleotides are TGTGCCAGTAGTATAGAGCCCCTCGCAGCGGGTAGATCCTACGAGCAGTACTTC.

V and J are TRBV5-1 and TRBJ2-1, with D perhaps given as TRBD1 or TRBD2 (6 bases each). CDR3 length equals 14 residues. Trimming removed 1 base from V and 5 bases from J, with 10 bases in between. Germline V gene sequence: CDR1 SGHRS, CDR2 YFSETQ. The CDR3: CASSLRGTNNEQFF. In DNA, the CDR3 is TGCGCCAGCAGCTTGCGCGGGACAAACAATGAGCAGTTCTTC. Looking up the rest from reference TRBV5-1 and TRBJ2-1 gives the full variable domain: KAGVTQTPRYLIKTRGQQVTLSCSPISGHRSVSWYQQTPGQGLQFLFEYFSETQRNKGNFPGRFSGRQFSNSRSEMNVSTLELGDSALYLCASSLRGTNNEQFFGPGTRLTVL.

The chain recombines TRBV28 with TRBJ1-2; D might be TRBD1 (5 bases). The CDR3 contains 15 residues. Germline assignment: CDR1 MDHEN and CDR2 SYDVKM. Trimming took off 4 bases at V and 7 bases at J, with 19 bases between the two ends. CDR3 region: CASSSLFGGEAGYTF. The CDR3, as DNA: TGTGCCAGCAGTTCTTTATTTGGGGGGGAGGCTGGCTACACCTTC.

V is TRBV6-5 and J is TRBJ1-1; D possibly corresponds to TRBD1 (6 bases). V lost 6 bases and J 3 bases, leaving 11 bases between the germline ends. This CDR3 has 13 residues. The germline V gene encodes CDR1 MNHEY and CDR2 SVGAGI. The CDR3 nucleotides read TGTGCCAGCAGCTTGGACAGAGACACTGAAGCTTTCTTT. As protein: CASSLDRDTEAFF.

The J gene is TRBJ2-1, the V gene TRBV7-9; perhaps TRBD1 as D (6 bases). CDR1 and CDR2 (germline): SEHNR, FQNEAQ (reference sequence). The CDR3 extends over 12 amino acids. Trimming left V 5 bases short and J 8 bases short, with 10 bases between. The CDR3 loop is CASSKQGDEQFF. The CDR3, as DNA: TGTGCCAGCAGCAAACAGGGTGATGAGCAGTTCTTC.

The chain couples TRBV29-1 to TRBJ1-3, with unresolved D. Germline V gives CDR1 SQVTM, CDR2 ANQGSEA. The germline V and J ends were trimmed by 2 bases and 7 bases, with 9 bases remaining between them. The CDR3 runs to 12 residues. Written as DNA, the CDR3 is TGCAGCGTTGAAAGCGGGCAGAACACCATATATTTT. Amino acid sequence: CSVESGQNTIYF.

The chain links TRBV30 to TRBJ2-7, with D uncertain. V lost 0 bases, J lost 7 bases, and 10 bases lay in between. Germline CDR1 reads GTSNPN; CDR2 reads SVGIG (reference sequence). The CDR3 totals 12 residues. The chain's CDR3 is CAWSVPRKEQYF. The DNA for the CDR3 is TGTGCCTGGAGTGTCCCCAGGAAGGAGCAGTACTTC.

V usage is TRBV5-1 and J usage is TRBJ2-7; possible D gene TRBD1, 5 bases. The V gene lost 0 bases and the J gene lost 2 bases, with 9 bases spanning the gap. This CDR3 spans 14 amino acids. The germline CDR1 and CDR2 sequences are SGHRS and YFSETQ. This CDR3 is CASSLAAGTYEQYF. The CDR3 DNA reads TGCGCCAGCAGCTTGGCGGCAGGGACCTACGAGCAGTACTTC.

The rearrangement joins TRBV5-6 to TRBJ2-5; unclear D gene. The tail of the sequence fits TRBJ2-7 better, so the J call may be wrong. The CDR3 has 13 amino acids. Germline-derived CDR1 and CDR2 are SGHDT and YYEEEE. The CDR3 DNA is TGTGCCAGCAGCTTGGGCATGTCCTACGAGCAGTACTTC. Translation gives CASSLGMSYEQYF.

The chain is built from TRBV5-4 and TRBJ2-1, with a possible D match to TRBD2 (6 bases). The CDR3 is 14 amino acids. Germline CDR1 reads SGHNT; CDR2 reads YYREEE (reference sequence). V was shortened by 6 bases and J by 7 bases, with 17 bases between the two germline ends. CDR3 sequence (DNA): TGTGCCAGCAAGCCGGGAGTAGGGTCGAATGAGCAGTTCTTC. Translated: CASKPGVGSNEQFF. The whole variable domain, filled in from reference TRBV5-4 and TRBJ2-1, reads ETGVTQSPTHLIKTRGQQVTLRCSSQSGHNTVSWYQQALGQGPQFIFQYYREEENGRGNFPPRFSGLQFPNYSSELNVNALELDDSALYLCASKPGVGSNEQFFGPGTRLTVL.

The rearrangement links TRBV12-5 to TRBJ2-2; either TRBD1 or TRBD2 may fit D (6 bases each). Germline V lookup: CDR1 LGHNT, CDR2 FRNRAP. Trimming took off 2 bases at V and 7 bases at J, with 17 bases between the two ends. The CDR3 is made up of 16 amino acids. The CDR3 nucleotides read TGTGCTAGTGGTTTGCTGGGGGGCGTGGGAGACGGGGAGCTGTTTTTT. Protein product: CASGLLGGVGDGELFF.

This clone showed up just a few times. J is TRBJ2-3 and V is TRBV27, with unresolved D. The CDR3 length is 16 residues. Germline V CDR1 and CDR2: MNHEY, SMNVEV (reference sequence). The V gene lost 2 bases and the J gene lost 6 bases, with 18 bases spanning the gap. CDR3 nucleotide sequence: TGTGCCAGCAGTTTAGTGGGCGCCGGCGTGTCCGATACGCAGTATTTT. Encoded protein: CASSLVGAGVSDTQYF.

This chain links TRBV19 with TRBJ2-3, with D unresolved. Germline loops: CDR1 LNHDA, CDR2 SQIVND (reference sequence). Trimming took 6 bases from V and 0 from J, leaving 10 bases between them. The CDR3 sequence is 14 residues long. In DNA form, the CDR3 reads TGTGCCAGTAGGGCGATGGCTAGCACAGATACGCAGTATTTT. Its translation is CASRAMASTDTQYF.

The chain carries TRBV7-6 and TRBJ1-6; D perhaps matches TRBD1 (5 bases). The CDR3 is 17 residues long. V was trimmed by 1 base and J by 0 bases, leaving 10 bases between them. In germline, CDR1 is SGHVS, CDR2 FNYEAQ. CDR3: CASSLVPGSSYNSPLHF. Here the CDR3 DNA reads TGTGCCAGCAGCTTAGTTCCAGGGAGCTCCTATAATTCACCCCTCCACTTT.

The gene calls are TRBV6-1 and TRBJ2-7; no definite D call. The CDR3 is 11 residues long. Germline CDR1 reads MNHNS; CDR2 reads SASEGT. Deletions cut 2 bases from V and 5 bases from J, with 4 bases between. The CDR3 sequence is CASSEPNEQYF. The DNA for the CDR3 is TGTGCCAGCAGTGAACCTAACGAGCAGTACTTC.

In nucleotides, the CDR3 is TGCGCCAGCAGCTTGGTTGCTGACTATGGCTACACCTTC. Amino acids: CASSLVADYGYTF. The chain is built from TRBV5-1 and TRBJ1-2; no definite D call. Deletions cut 0 bases from V and 3 bases from J, with 6 bases between. Per the germline V gene, CDR1 is SGHRS and CDR2 is YFSETQ. The CDR3 is 13 residues long.

J is TRBJ2-3 and V is TRBV5-4, with D perhaps matching TRBD1 (6 bases). The CDR3 is made up of 13 amino acids. CDR1 is SGHNT and CDR2 is YYREEE in the germline V gene (reference sequence). Trimming took off 4 bases at V and 3 bases at J, with 9 bases between the two ends. The CDR3 is CASSGTGTDTQYF. In DNA form, the CDR3 reads TGTGCCAGCAGCGGCACAGGGACAGATACGCAGTATTTT. The whole variable domain, remainder taken from reference TRBV5-4 and TRBJ2-3, is ETGVTQSPTHLIKTRGQQVTLRCSSQSGHNTVSWYQQALGQGPQFIFQYYREEENGRGNFPPRFSGLQFPNYSSELNVNALELDDSALYLCASSGTGTDTQYFGPGTRLTVL.

The V and J genes are TRBV4-1 and TRBJ1-1, with D unclear. This CDR3 region has 14 residues. V was trimmed by 4 bases and J by 1 base, leaving 10 bases between them. CDR1 and CDR2 from the germline V gene are MGHRA and YSYEKL. CDR3 bases: TGCGCCAGCAGCCGAGACGCCACGAACACTGAAGCTTTCTTT. Its translation is CASSRDATNTEAFF.

The CDR3 is CASGLGLAGLGYTF. As DNA, the CDR3 is TGTGCTAGTGGTTTGGGTCTCGCAGGGTTGGGCTACACCTTC. The V call is TRBV12-5, the J call TRBJ1-2; possibly TRBD1 for D (5 bases). Trimming removed 1 base from V and 8 bases from J, with 14 bases in between. The CDR3 is 14 amino acids. Looked up from germline, CDR1 is LGHNT and CDR2 is FRNRAP.

The chain links TRBV20-1 to TRBJ1-4, with 7 bases matching TRBD1. The germline CDR1 and CDR2 sequences are DFQATT and SNEGSKA (reference sequence). This CDR3 contains 11 residues. CDR3 sequence (DNA): TGCGGGACTGGGGCAGGGGGAAAACTGTTTTTT. Residues: CGTGAGGKLFF.

As DNA, the CDR3 is TGTGCCAGCAGCTTGGTGGCTAGCGGGGGGTCCACAGATACGCAGTATTTT. Encoded protein: CASSLVASGGSTDTQYF. This chain links TRBV5-4 with TRBJ2-3, with 11 bases matching TRBD2. The trim removed 0 bases at V and 2 bases at J, leaving 5 bases unmatched. Germline V gene lookup returns CDR1 SGHNT and CDR2 YYREEE (reference sequence). The CDR3 is 17 residues long.